Listed here are 27 T cell receptor beta chains from one sample, sequenced in a study of circulating CD8 cells and anti-PD-1 response in melanoma. Four subsets defined by PD-1 and/or TIGIT were sorted from live CD3+CD8+TCRalphabeta+ cells. The QIAseq Immune Repertoire TCR panel built the libraries from roughly 15 ng of total RNA. TCRdb ran MiXCR on the reads and lists one entry per CDR3 protein. Of roughly 500 distinct CDR3 sequences in the sample, approximately 10% were seen once. The starting material was CD8+ T cells from PBMCs, obtained at baseline or after one month of anti-PD-1 therapy (not recorded which). The receptors were gathered from a human donor with melanoma.

By sample share, this clonotype is medium-sized. The rearrangement links TRBV29-1 to TRBJ2-3, with D tentatively TRBD2 (5 bases). The CDR3 runs to 13 residues. The germline gives CDR1 SQVTM, CDR2 ANQGSEA. The V and J ends lost 3 bases and 4 bases respectively, with 11 bases between them. CDR3 loop: CSVDEISADTQYF. Here the CDR3 DNA reads TGCAGCGTTGATGAAATTAGCGCAGATACGCAGTATTTT.

Points on this clonotype: One base away lies a much larger clone, so this may be a sequencing read error. The J gene is TRBJ2-5, the V gene TRBV24-1; D is ambiguous. The CDR3 has 14 residues. Germline V gene lookup returns CDR1 KGHDR and CDR2 SFDVKD. The CDR3 bases are TGTGCCACCAGTGACCATGGACCACAAGAGACCCAGCACTTC. Its protein product is CATSDHGPQETQHF.

This clonotype is categorized as large. The rearrangement uses TRBV3-1 and TRBJ2-1; 13 bases are shared with TRBD2. The CDR3 is 14 residues long. The V gene's germline CDR1 is LGHDT and CDR2 YNNKEL (reference sequence). The V gene end was trimmed by 4 bases and the J gene end by 9 bases; junction bases not matched to a gene: 3. Here the CDR3 reads CASSPGLAGFEQFF. CDR3 sequence (DNA): TGTGCCAGCAGCCCGGGACTAGCGGGATTTGAGCAGTTCTTC.

V and J are TRBV3-1 and TRBJ2-7, with D possibly matching TRBD2 (5 bases). The CDR3 is 16 residues long. In germline, CDR1 is LGHDT, CDR2 YNNKEL (reference sequence). The ends were cut back, 4 bases at V and 1 base at J, with 17 bases in the middle. The CDR3 DNA sequence: TGTGCCAGCAGCCCCTTGACCCTCCCGGGGTCCTACGAGCAGTACTTC. Translation: CASSPLTLPGSYEQYF.

The genes are TRBV7-9 and TRBJ2-7; D possibly uses TRBD1 or TRBD2 (5 bases each). Germline lookup yields CDR1 SEHNR and CDR2 FQNEAQ (reference sequence). V shed 2 bases and J shed 6 bases, with 20 bases lying between them. The CDR3 runs to 16 residues. The CDR3 spells CASSLLRGRSACEQYF. The CDR3 bases are TGTGCCAGCAGCTTACTTCGGGGCAGGTCAGCCTGCGAGCAGTACTTC.

This clonotype is medium-sized (0.01 to 0.1%). The chain recombines TRBV28 with TRBJ2-2, with a tentative D call TRBD1 (6 bases). Germline CDR1 reads MDHEN; CDR2 reads SYDVKM. The CDR3 consists of 13 residues. V lost 7 bases and J lost 1, with 7 bases in between. The CDR3 sequence is CASTGENTGELFF. The CDR3 DNA reads as TGTGCCAGCACAGGGGAGAACACCGGGGAGCTGTTTTTT.

This clonotype is medium-sized within its sample. One end of the junction varies from germline; a read error may be responsible. This sequence joins TRBV19 and TRBJ1-2; no firm D call. The CDR3 covers 13 residues. Germline V gene data show CDR1 as LNHDA and CDR2 as SQIVND (reference sequence). DNA for the CDR3: TGTGCCAGTAGTGTAGACGTGGAATATGGCTACACCTTC. Translation gives CASSVDVEYGYTF. Drawing the rest from reference TRBV19 and TRBJ1-2, the complete variable domain is DGGITQSPKYLFRKEGQNVTLSCEQNLNHDAMYWYRQDPGQGLRLIYYSQIVNDFQKGDIAEGYSVSREKKESFPLTVTSAQKNPTAFYLCASSVDVEYGYTFGSGTRLTVV.

This clonotype was counted only a few times. With a much larger clone just one base away, this may be a read error. The chain couples TRBV28 to TRBJ2-1, with 9 positions matching TRBD2. The CDR3 totals 17 residues. CDR1 MDHEN and CDR2 SYDVKM come from the germline V gene. The CDR3 loop is CASSTIKREVLYNEQSF. In DNA, the CDR3 is TGTGCCAGCAGTACCATTAAGCGGGAGGTACTCTACAATGAGCAGTCCTTC.

This clonotype is categorized as medium-sized. The chain is built from TRBV7-2 and TRBJ2-7; 9 nucleotides agree with TRBD1. The CDR3 contains 17 residues. Trimming at V came to 0 bases and at J to 0 bases, leaving 6 bases not matched to a gene. Germline V gene data show CDR1 as SGHTA and CDR2 as FQGNSA. The CDR3 reads CASSLATGGVLSYEQYF. The DNA for the CDR3 is TGTGCCAGCAGCTTAGCGACAGGGGGAGTCCTCTCCTACGAGCAGTACTTC.

This clonotype is medium-sized. The rearrangement links TRBV19 to TRBJ2-1, with a weak D call TRBD1 (5 bases). Germline loops: CDR1 LNHDA, CDR2 SQIVND (reference sequence). CDR3 size: 11 residues. The ends were cut back, 6 bases at V and 9 bases at J, with 9 bases in the middle. CDR3 DNA: TGTGCCAGTAGGTGGGGCGGTGAGCAGTTCTTC. This sequence encodes CASRWGGEQFF.

CDR3 loop: CASSSSHTEAFF. The CDR3 DNA is TGTGCCAGCAGCAGCAGCCACACTGAAGCTTTCTTT. The chain couples TRBV5-4 to TRBJ1-1, with D uncertain. The V end lost 4 bases, the J end lost 3 bases, and 7 bases lay between the germline ends. The CDR3 is 12 amino acids. Germline values: CDR1 SGHNT, CDR2 YYREEE (reference sequence).

This clonotype appeared a few times. The rearrangement joins TRBV28 to TRBJ1-5; 7 nucleotides agree with TRBD1. CDR3 size: 17 residues. V lost 2 bases, J lost 0 bases, and 7 bases stayed unmatched. In germline, CDR1 is MDHEN, CDR2 SYDVKM. CDR3 loop: CASSLGQGQSSNQPQHF. CDR3 bases: TGTGCCAGCAGTTTAGGTCAGGGACAGAGTAGCAATCAGCCCCAGCATTTT.

This clonotype is large by share. V usage is TRBV20-1 and J usage is TRBJ2-4; D remains unclear. Germline V gene data show CDR1 as DFQATT and CDR2 as SNEGSKA (reference sequence). This CDR3 is built from 15 residues. V dropped 5 bases and J dropped 6 bases, with 20 bases sitting between them. CDR3 nucleotides: TGCAGTGCTCCCTCCCTAAGGGAAATAGTAAACATTCAGTACTTC. Amino acid sequence: CSAPSLREIVNIQYF.

J is TRBJ1-4 and V is TRBV28; D is unclear. The CDR3 is 16 residues long. V lost 5 bases and J lost 3, with 16 bases in between. Germline lookup yields CDR1 MDHEN and CDR2 SYDVKM. In nucleotides, the CDR3 is TGTGCCAGCAGTCCCCCTCGTGAGGTTTCTAATGAAAAACTGTTTTTT. It translates to CASSPPREVSNEKLFF.

By share of the sample, this clonotype is medium-sized. The chain combines TRBV29-1 with TRBJ1-2; D not resolved. The CDR3 is 12 residues long. CDR1 and CDR2 from the germline V gene are SQVTM and ANQGSEA. Trimming removed 3 bases from V and 2 bases from J, with 7 bases in between. CDR3 bases: TGCAGCGTTGAGGCTGAGAACTATGGCTACACCTTC. Translation gives CSVEAENYGYTF.

By sample fraction, this clonotype is medium-sized. The chain is built from TRBV4-2 and TRBJ1-2; D remains ambiguous. Germline CDR1 LGHNA, CDR2 YNFKEQ. The V and J ends lost 4 bases and 4 bases respectively, with 16 bases between them. The length of the CDR3 is 15 residues. This chain's CDR3 is CASSREDTDIYGYTF. The CDR3 nucleotides are TGTGCCAGCAGCCGCGAAGACACAGACATCTATGGCTACACCTTC.

Of note for this clonotype: Just one base apart from a much larger clone, this may be a read error. V gene TRBV14 combines with J gene TRBJ2-7; D unresolved. The V gene's germline CDR1 is SGHDN and CDR2 FVKESK. CDR3 length: 14 residues. The CDR3 DNA sequence: TGTGCCAACAGCCAAGGTGTCCGAAGGTACGAGCAGTACTTC. Protein product: CANSQGVRRYEQYF. The variable domain in full, completed from reference TRBV14 and TRBJ2-7, reads EAGVTQFPSHSVIEKGQTVTLRCDPISGHDNLYWYRRVMGKEIKFLLHFVKESKQDESGMPNNRFLAERTGGTYSTLKVQPAELEDSGVYFCANSQGVRRYEQYFGPGTRLTVT.

This clonotype appeared a single time. This sequence joins TRBV28 and TRBJ2-1; 12 bases match TRBD2. V was clipped by 1 base and J by 8 bases; unmatched bases: 6. Germline CDR1 is MDHEN and CDR2 is SYDVKM. CDR3 length equals 16 residues. As DNA, the CDR3 is TGTGCCAGCAGTTTATCGAGACTAGCGGGAGTTGATGAGCAGTTCTTC. This gives the protein CASSLSRLAGVDEQFF.

In this sample, this clonotype is medium-sized (0.01 to 0.1%). The chain carries TRBV19 and TRBJ2-2; tentative D call: TRBD1 (7 bases). The CDR3 consists of 14 residues. From germline, CDR1 is LNHDA and CDR2 SQIVND (reference sequence). The V end lost 11 bases, the J end lost 1 base, and 14 bases lay between the germline ends. The CDR3 spells CAGGGGLNTGELFF. CDR3 sequence (DNA): TGTGCCGGCGGAGGGGGCCTGAACACCGGGGAGCTGTTTTTT.

In this sample, this clonotype is medium-sized. This rearrangement joins TRBV7-8 to TRBJ1-1; 10 bases map to TRBD1. The V segment lost 6 bases and the J segment 4 bases; nucleotides outside the gene matches: 5. Germline V gene lookup returns CDR1 SGHVS and CDR2 FQNEAQ. The CDR3 loop spans 14 amino acids. The CDR3 sequence is CASSVGTGATEAFF. CDR3 nucleotides: TGTGCCAGCAGTGTCGGGACAGGGGCCACTGAAGCTTTCTTT.

Concerning this clonotype: This may arise from a read error, as a much more abundant clone is one base away. The missing conserved phenylalanine or tryptophan at the end of this CDR3 makes a read error likely. CDR3: CASSLRGIGNIQYS. The CDR3 nucleotides are TGTGCCAGCAGTTTACGGGGAATTGGAAACATTCAGTACTCC. The V gene is TRBV28, the J gene TRBJ2-4; D might be TRBD2 (5 bases). The germline V gene has CDR1 MDHEN and CDR2 SYDVKM. The CDR3 totals 14 residues. Trimming stripped 2 bases from V and 6 bases from J, with 11 bases between.

This clonotype was seen more than once but under ten times. The chain combines TRBV28 with TRBJ2-7, with D perhaps assigned TRBD1 or TRBD2 (6 bases each). Trimming shortened V by 3 bases and J by 3 bases, and 18 bases separated the two germline ends. The CDR3 loop spans 16 amino acids. Germline-derived CDR1 and CDR2 are MDHEN and SYDVKM. This CDR3 reads CASSLSGASGLYEQYF. Here the CDR3 DNA reads TGTGCCAGCAGTTTGTCGGGGGCCTCGGGGCTCTACGAGCAGTACTTC.

This clonotype is categorized as medium-sized (0.01 to 0.1%). The rearrangement uses TRBV28 and TRBJ2-7; D may be TRBD2 (6 bases). V was trimmed by 2 bases and J by 6 bases, leaving 14 bases between them. The CDR3 is 14 residues long. Germline lookup yields CDR1 MDHEN and CDR2 SYDVKM. The CDR3 spells CASSLGGPTSEQYF. For the CDR3, the DNA is TGTGCCAGCAGTTTAGGAGGGCCTACCTCCGAGCAGTACTTC.

This clonotype is large in the sample. The V gene is TRBV27, the J gene TRBJ1-1; D uncertain. There are 15 residues in the CDR3. V was clipped by 0 bases and J by 11 bases, with 19 bases between them. Germline lookup yields CDR1 MNHEY and CDR2 SMNVEV (reference sequence). DNA of the CDR3: TGTGCCAGCAGTTTATCTCTGGGGAGTAGGACGGTGGCTTTCTTT. Its protein product is CASSLSLGSRTVAFF.

This clonotype is medium-sized. This sequence joins TRBV23-1 and TRBJ2-2; 9 positions match TRBD1. TRBV23-1 is designated an ORF whose function remains uncertain. J was trimmed by 1 base and V by 3 bases; bases with no gene match: 6. The CDR3 extends over 17 amino acids. The CDR3 coding sequence is TGCGCCAGCAGTCATCTGGACAGGGGCGTGAACACCGGGGAGCTGTTTTTT. It translates to CASSHLDRGVNTGELFF.

By frequency in the sample, this clonotype is medium-sized. The chain joins TRBV27 to TRBJ2-7; TRBD2 agrees at 12 bases. The CDR3 spans 16 residues. The V and J ends lost 6 bases and 5 bases, in that order; junction bases with no gene match: 11. In germline, CDR1 is MNHEY, CDR2 SMNVEV (reference sequence). In DNA form, the CDR3 reads TGTGCCAGCAGGGAACGGACTAGCGGGACGGAGCACGAGCAGTACTTC. As protein: CASRERTSGTEHEQYF.

This clonotype is medium-sized (0.01 to 0.1%) in the sample. J is TRBJ1-5 and V is TRBV7-3; D is uncertain. In germline, CDR1 is SGHTA, CDR2 FQGTGA. V was clipped by 2 bases and J by 0 bases, with 8 bases between them. There are 15 residues in the CDR3. The CDR3 spells CASSLGQPSNQPQHF. In DNA form, the CDR3 reads TGTGCCAGCAGCTTAGGGCAACCTAGCAATCAGCCCCAGCATTTT.